A single sample is the source of the 13 T cell receptor beta chains below, sequenced in a study of CD4 and CD8 cells across lung adenocarcinoma regions. TCRdb reanalysed the PCR reads using MiXCR and keeps one entry per CDR3 protein. The top ten hold 25% to 35% of the sample, which has approximately 12,000 distinct CDR3 sequences, approximately 50% seen once. The sequenced sample consisted of CD8+ T cells from the center of a lung tumor. These receptors originate from a female donor with lung adenocarcinoma. The CD4 and CD8 labels of this study may be unreliable.

This clonotype has just a few counts. This CDR3 is CASSEGYGYTF. The CDR3 DNA is TGCGCCAGCAGTGAGGGTTATGGCTACACCTTC. The chain uses TRBV10-2 and TRBJ1-2, with D uncertain. The CDR3 has 11 amino acids. Germline assignment: CDR1 WSHSY and CDR2 SAAADI. V was pared by 2 bases and J by 5 bases, with 3 bases between.

This clonotype was seen only a few times. The chain links TRBV6-1 to TRBJ2-2; D possibly corresponds to TRBD1 (6 bases). The V and J ends lost 7 bases and 0 bases respectively, with 12 bases between them. CDR3 length equals 15 residues. Germline CDR1 and CDR2: MNHNS and SASEGT. CDR3 nucleotides: TGTGCCAGCAAGACGGGACAATCGAACACCGGGGAGCTGTTTTTT. It translates to CASKTGQSNTGELFF.

The gene calls are TRBV25-1 and TRBJ2-3; 8 bases match TRBD2. This CDR3 region has 15 residues. The trim removed 6 bases at V and 0 bases at J, leaving 5 bases unmatched. Germline values: CDR1 MGHDK, CDR2 SYGVNS. The CDR3 sequence is CASSELAASTDTQYF. The DNA for the CDR3 is TGTGCCAGCAGCGAACTAGCGGCGAGCACAGATACGCAGTATTTT. The entire variable domain, with the rest obtained from reference TRBV25-1 and TRBJ2-3, is as follows: EADIYQTPRYLVIGTGKKITLECSQTMGHDKMYWYQQDPGMELHLIHYSYGVNSTEKGDLSSESTVSRIRTEHFPLTLESARPSHTSQYLCASSELAASTDTQYFGPGTRLTVL.

J is TRBJ2-1 and V is TRBV9; 8 bases line up with TRBD1. Germline V lookup: CDR1 SGDLS, CDR2 YYNGEE. J gave up 7 bases and V 0 bases, and 6 bases lay outside the gene matches. The CDR3 sequence is 15 residues long. CDR3 DNA: TGTGCCAGCAGCGTAGACAGGACAGGGTGGAATGAGCAGTTCTTC. It yields the protein CASSVDRTGWNEQFF. The full variable domain, its missing parts supplied by reference TRBV9 and TRBJ2-1, is DSGVTQTPKHLITATGQRVTLRCSPRSGDLSVYWYQQSLDQGLQFLIQYYNGEERAKGNILERFSAQQFPDLHSELNLSSLELGDSALYFCASSVDRTGWNEQFFGPGTRLTVL.

This clonotype came up once. The gene calls are TRBV6-1 and TRBJ1-5; D ambiguous. The ends were cut back, 2 bases at V and 7 bases at J, with 9 bases in the middle. The CDR3 is 13 residues long. The V gene's germline CDR1 is MNHNS and CDR2 SASEGT. In DNA form, the CDR3 reads TGTGCCAGCAGTGAAACGCAATACCAGCCCCAGCATTTT. Protein sequence: CASSETQYQPQHF.

As concerns this clonotype: This may be a read error: a much more frequent sequence differs by one nucleotide. CDR3 loop: CAGSGVNQPLHF. CDR3 nucleotides: TGTGCCGGAAGCGGGGTCAATCAGCCCCTGCATTTT. The rearrangement links TRBV10-3 to TRBJ1-6; no clear D gene. The germline CDR1 and CDR2 sequences are ENHRY and SYGVKD. CDR3 length equals 12 residues.

This chain joins TRBV27 and TRBJ1-1; D remains unclear. From germline, CDR1 is MNHEY and CDR2 SMNVEV (reference sequence). The CDR3 contains 15 residues. Trimming removed 2 bases at V and 1 base at J, with 11 bases between. The CDR3 coding sequence is TGTGCCAGCAGTTTAATGGGGTGGGCGAACACTGAAGCTTTCTTT. It codes for CASSLMGWANTEAFF.

This clonotype was counted a few times. The rearrangement joins TRBV6-1 to TRBJ1-2; D remains unclear. CDR1 is MNHNS and CDR2 is SASEGT in the germline V gene. V gave up 7 bases and J gave up 7 bases, with 7 bases separating them. This CDR3 is 10 amino acids long. CDR3 sequence reads: CASTGSGYTF. CDR3 in DNA: TGTGCCAGCACCGGAAGTGGCTACACCTTC.

This clonotype was seen more than once but under ten times. This sequence joins TRBV25-1 and TRBJ2-1, with TRBD1 identical over 12 bases. Per the germline V gene, CDR1 is MGHDK and CDR2 is SYGVNS. V dropped 2 bases and J dropped 10; count of bases not matched to a gene: 9. The CDR3 is made up of 16 amino acids. The CDR3 sequence is CASSERWGTGGGEQFF. CDR3 DNA sequence: TGTGCCAGCAGTGAAAGGTGGGGGACAGGGGGCGGCGAGCAGTTCTTC.

The genes are TRBV3-1 and TRBJ1-2; D unresolved. CDR1 is LGHDT and CDR2 is YNNKEL in the germline V gene (reference sequence). Trimming shortened V by 1 base and J by 6 bases, and 12 bases separated the two germline ends. The CDR3 covers 14 residues. The CDR3 DNA reads as TGTGCCAGCAGCCAAGTTTGGCAGGTTAATGGCTACACCTTC. Translating gives CASSQVWQVNGYTF.

This chain connects TRBV10-3 to TRBJ2-5, with unresolved D. This CDR3 is 13 amino acids long. Germline V gene sequence: CDR1 ENHRY, CDR2 SYGVKD. V lost 3 bases and J 2 bases, leaving 7 bases between the germline ends. CDR3 region: CAISEGLQETQYF. As DNA, the CDR3 is TGTGCCATCAGTGAAGGCTTACAAGAGACCCAGTACTTC.

Relative to its sample, this clonotype is large. The chain recombines TRBV6-5 with TRBJ2-2; 8 positions agree with TRBD1. The CDR3 contains 16 residues. Germline V gives CDR1 MNHEY, CDR2 SVGAGI. V lost 7 bases and J lost 1; bases outside the gene matches: 8. CDR3 residues: CASTFAGTGNTGELFF. Written as DNA, the CDR3 is TGTGCCAGCACTTTCGCCGGGACAGGGAACACCGGGGAGCTGTTTTTT.

A single count supports this clonotype. This chain uses TRBV5-1 with TRBJ2-5, with TRBD1 matching over 8 bases. The J call is uncertain, as TRBJ2-7 better fits the DNA end. The CDR3 has 14 residues. Per germline, CDR1 SGHRS and CDR2 YFSETQ. CDR3 nucleotide sequence: TGCGCCAGCAGCGGCGGACAGGGAAACTACGAGCAGTACTTC. Translated: CASSGGQGNYEQYF.